One and the same sample provided the 3 T cell receptor beta chains below, sequenced in a study of blood T cell repertoires in COVID-19. Libraries were prepared by immunoSEQ multiplex PCR; TCRdb keeps only in-frame clonotypes and omits some of them. The sample contains about 180,000 clones, over 65% of which appear only once. Sequencing input: peripheral blood. The receptors originated from a person between 65 and 80 years old with COVID-19, enrolled during active disease.

This chain connects TRBV30 to TRBJ2-3; 7 bases align to TRBD1. V trimming: 2 bases; J trimming: 8 bases; junction bases outside the gene matches: 7. This CDR3 is 13 amino acids long. Germline V gene sequence: CDR1 GTSNPN, CDR2 SVGIG (reference sequence). CDR3 amino acids: CAWSQKGASTQYF. Here the CDR3 DNA reads TGTGCCTGGAGTCAAAAGGGGGCGAGTACGCAGTATTTT.

V usage is TRBV5-3 and J usage is TRBJ1-5, with 8 bases fitting TRBD1. TRBV5-3 is treated as an ORF (open reading frame) with a function not yet certain. The V gene end was trimmed by 1 base and the J gene end by 2 bases; junction bases not matched to a gene: 20. The CDR3 contains 21 residues. CDR3 DNA: TGTGCCAGAAGCTTGATATCTGGGACAGGCCACTCTCCACGGGGCAATCAGCCCCAGCATTTT. Its protein product is CARSLISGTGHSPRGNQPQHF.

The CDR3 region has the DNA TGTGCCACCAGCACCAAACACTCACAGGGGATTAGCTCTGGAAACACCATATATTTT. This codes for CATSTKHSQGISSGNTIYF. The chain uses TRBV15 and TRBJ1-3, with 7 bases identical to TRBD1. Per the germline V gene, CDR1 is LNHNV and CDR2 is YYDKDF (reference sequence). The CDR3 is 19 amino acids. Losses at the gene ends were 4 bases for V and 0 bases for J; bases not matched to a gene: 15.